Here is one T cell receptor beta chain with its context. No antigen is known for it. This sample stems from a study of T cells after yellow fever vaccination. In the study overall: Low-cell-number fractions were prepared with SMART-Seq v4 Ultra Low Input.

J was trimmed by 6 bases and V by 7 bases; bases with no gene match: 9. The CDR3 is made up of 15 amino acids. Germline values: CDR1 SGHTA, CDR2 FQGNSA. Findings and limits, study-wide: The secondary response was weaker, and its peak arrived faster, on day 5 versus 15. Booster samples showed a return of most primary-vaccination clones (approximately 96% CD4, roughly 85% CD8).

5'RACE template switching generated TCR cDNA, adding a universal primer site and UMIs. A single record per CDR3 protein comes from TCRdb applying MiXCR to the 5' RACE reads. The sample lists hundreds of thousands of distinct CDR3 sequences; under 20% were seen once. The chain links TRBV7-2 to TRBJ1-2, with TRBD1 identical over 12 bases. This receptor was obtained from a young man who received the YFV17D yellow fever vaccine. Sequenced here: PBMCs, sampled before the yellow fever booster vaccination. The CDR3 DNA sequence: TGTGCCAGCACGGGACAGGGGGCGAGGACCAATGGCTACACCTTC. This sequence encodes CASTGQGARTNGYTF.